This T cell receptor beta chain was profiled in a study of control samples from healthy donors and cancer patients. The method was immunoSEQ multiplex PCR; TCRdb's version includes in-frame clones alone and lacks a portion of them. The repertoire includes roughly 80,000 clones, about 87% of them detected once, and 1.5% to 2% sits in the top ten. Germline V gene data show CDR1 as SGHNT and CDR2 as YYREEE (reference sequence). The V gene lost 0 bases and the J gene lost 2 bases, with 14 bases spanning the gap. CDR3 length equals 16 residues. The chain is built from TRBV5-4 and TRBJ1-2, with unresolved D. The sequence was obtained from a woman between 55 and 75 years old with head and neck cancer. Sequencing was performed on PBMCs. CDR3 coding DNA: TGTGCCAGCAGCTTGGGAGGGAAGCAACAAAACTATGGCTACACCTTC. It is translated as CASSLGGKQQNYGYTF.